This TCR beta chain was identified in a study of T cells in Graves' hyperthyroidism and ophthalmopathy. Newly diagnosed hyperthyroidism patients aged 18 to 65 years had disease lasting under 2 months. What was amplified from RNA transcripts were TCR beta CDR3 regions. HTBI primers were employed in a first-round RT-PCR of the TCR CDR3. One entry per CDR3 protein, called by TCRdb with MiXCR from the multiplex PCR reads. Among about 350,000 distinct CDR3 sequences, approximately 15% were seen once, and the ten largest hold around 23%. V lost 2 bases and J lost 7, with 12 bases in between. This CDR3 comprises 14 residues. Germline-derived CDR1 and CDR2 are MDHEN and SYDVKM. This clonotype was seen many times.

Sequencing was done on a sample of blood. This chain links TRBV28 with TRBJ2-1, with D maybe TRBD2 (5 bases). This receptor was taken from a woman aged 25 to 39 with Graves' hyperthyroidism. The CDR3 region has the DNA TGTGCCAGCAGTTTAAGCCCCACGGGGAATGAGCAGTTCTTC. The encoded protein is CASSLSPTGNEQFF.